This note documents a single T cell receptor beta chain sequence. Its antigen is as yet unknown. This sample was taken from a study of blood T cells in healthy people across ages. Using a J-beta primer mix together with a sample-barcoded 5' primer, a second PCR was run for roughly 6 to 12 cycles. TCRdb used MiXCR to reprocess the 5' RACE reads, holding one entry per CDR3 protein. The sample comprises about 1.6 million distinct CDR3 sequences, roughly a third of which are singletons, and 11% rests with the top ten. The study's findings and limits: In long-lived donors, naive CD4+ cell counts and diversity exceeded those of aged donors. Across samples, TCR beta diversity tracked strongly with naive T cell percentage. Estimated diversity, derived from one million T cells, was regarded as an underestimate.

A minimum of 7 million PBMCs was isolated per sample. The CDR3 spans 13 residues. The V and J ends lost 6 bases and 6 bases respectively, with 15 bases between them. The sequence was collected from a woman aged 25 to 39 in good health. Sequencing was done on a sample of blood. V is TRBV12-3 or TRBV12-4 and J is TRBJ2-7, with D uncertain. The chain's CDR3 is CASSPNAEFEQYF. In nucleotides, the CDR3 is TGTGCCAGCAGCCCGAACGCCGAGTTCGAGCAGTACTTC.